A selection of T cell receptor beta chains follows, all from one sample in a study of T cells in Graves' hyperthyroidism and ophthalmopathy. TCRdb used MiXCR to reprocess the multiplex PCR reads, holding one entry per CDR3 protein. In the table there are fewer than 550,000 distinct CDR3 sequences, about 24% of which are singletons. Input material: blood. The receptor set was obtained from a woman in her twenties or thirties with Graves' ophthalmopathy. CDR3s include the opening cysteine and the closing phenylalanine or tryptophan. Fields, in order: D gene, V gene, clone size, J gene, CDR3 length, CDR3 protein, CDR3 DNA. A D gene is named only where the DNA matches it firmly. Clone sizes are given selectively: once, few, many, or a class where the clone is expanded.

TRBD1	TRBV6-5	many	TRBJ1-1	12	CASSYSRDRVFF	TGTGCCAGCAGTTATTCCCGGGACAGGGTTTTCTTT
TRBD1	TRBV6-1	.	TRBJ2-2	16	CASSERQGDLTGELFF	TGTGCCAGCAGTGAGCGGCAGGGGGATCTCACCGGGGAGCTGTTTTTT
.	TRBV25-1	.	TRBJ2-2	14	CASSRSAGTGELFF	TGTGCCAGCAGTCGATCGGCGGGAACCGGGGAGCTGTTTTTT
.	TRBV12-3/TRBV12-4	many	TRBJ1-3	14	CASSRVSAGNTIYF	TGTGCCAGCAGTAGGGTGTCTGCTGGAAACACCATATATTTT
.	TRBV20-1	many	TRBJ1-1	14	CSARDPRVNTEAFF	TGCAGTGCTAGAGATCCCAGAGTGAACACTGAAGCTTTCTTT
.	TRBV12-3/TRBV12-4	medium-sized	TRBJ2-5	14	CASSAMTIQETQYF	TGTGCCAGCAGTGCAATGACCATACAAGAGACCCAGTACTTC
.	TRBV5-1	few	TRBJ2-6	16	CASKVRGGAGANVLTF	TGCGCCAGCAAGGTCAGGGGAGGCGCTGGGGCCAACGTCCTGACTTTC
.	TRBV18	few	TRBJ1-2	14	CASSPGMSEDGYTF	TGTGCCAGCTCACCAGGGATGAGCGAGGATGGCTACACCTTC
TRBD1	TRBV20-1	.	TRBJ2-7	14	CSARVTGGLYEQYF	TGCAGTGCTAGAGTAACAGGGGGCTTGTACGAGCAGTACTTC
.	TRBV5-1	many	TRBJ1-1	13	CASSWGADTEAFF	TGTGCCAGCAGTTGGGGGGCGGACACTGAAGCTTTCTTT
.	TRBV29-1	many	TRBJ1-2	9	CSIGPGYTF	TGCAGCATCGGCCCTGGCTACACCTTC
.	TRBV20-1	few	TRBJ1-1	14	CSARDNGGITEAFF	TGCAGTGCTAGAGATAACGGGGGGATCACTGAAGCTTTCTTT
.	TRBV10-3	.	TRBJ1-2	15	CAIHRPTLSYYGYTF	TGTGCCATCCACAGGCCAACCCTTTCTTACTATGGTTACACCTTC
TRBD1	TRBV30	many	TRBJ1-1	12	CAWITGVTEAFF	TGTGCCTGGATCACAGGGGTGACTGAAGCTTTCTTT
.	TRBV6-2/TRBV6-3	.	TRBJ1-1	13	CASSYDGLFEAFF	TGTGCCAGCAGCTATGACGGTCTCTTTGAAGCTTTCTTT
.	TRBV15	many	TRBJ2-7	14	CATSTEVGPYEQYF	TGTGCCACCAGCACCGAGGTGGGCCCCTACGAGCAGTACTTC
.	TRBV9	many	TRBJ2-5	12	CASSVVGETQYF	TGTGCCAGCAGCGTAGTCGGCGAGACCCAGTACTTC
.	TRBV3-1	many	TRBJ1-5	16	CASSQAGRGGNQPQHF	TGTGCCAGCAGCCAAGCGGGCAGGGGCGGCAATCAGCCCCAGCATTTT
.	TRBV7-6	many	TRBJ1-1	13	CASSLEGETEAFF	TGTGCCAGCAGCTTAGAGGGGGAAACTGAAGCTTTCTTT
.	TRBV11-2	.	TRBJ1-5	16	CASSQSTATSNQPQHF	TGTGCCAGCAGCCAATCGACAGCGACGAGCAATCAGCCCCAGCATTTT
TRBD2	TRBV30	many	TRBJ2-7	14	CAWRGSGGGYEQYF	TGTGCCTGGAGAGGTAGCGGGGGAGGCTACGAGCAGTACTTC
.	TRBV20-1	once	TRBJ1-5	14	CSARDQGGGWPQHF	TGCAGTGCTAGAGATCAAGGGGGAGGTTGGCCCCAGCATTTT
TRBD1	TRBV10-3	few	TRBJ1-2	13	CAISRETGYGYTF	TGTGCCATCAGTAGGGAGACAGGGTATGGCTACACCTTC
.	TRBV19	many	TRBJ2-5	13	CATREFGQETQYF	TGTGCCACCCGTGAGTTTGGCCAAGAGACCCAGTACTTC
.	TRBV30	.	TRBJ1-5	14	CAWSRGQNNQPQHF	TGTGCCTGGAGTCGCGGGCAGAACAATCAGCCCCAGCATTTT
.	TRBV5-1	.	TRBJ1-2	13	CASSLDGRGGYTF	TGCGCCAGCAGCTTGGACGGCAGGGGTGGCTACACCTTC
.	TRBV5-1	.	TRBJ2-7	15	CASRSGQARSYEQYF	TGCGCCAGCAGATCCGGACAAGCTCGCTCCTACGAGCAGTACTTC
.	TRBV3-1	.	TRBJ1-2	16	CASSQEPLRDYYGYTF	TGTGCCAGCAGCCAAGAACCCCTCAGGGACTACTATGGCTACACCTTC
TRBD2	TRBV20-1	many	TRBJ2-2	14	CSARSSGGTGELFF	TGCAGTGCTAGAAGTAGCGGGGGAACCGGGGAGCTGTTTTTT
TRBD1	TRBV20-1	many	TRBJ2-7	13	CSARADRDYEQYF	TGCAGTGCTAGAGCAGACAGGGACTACGAGCAGTACTTC